Described below is a single T cell receptor (beta chain) sequence and its context. The antigen is not known. This sample is part of a study of identifying expanded T cells in peripheral blood. Sequencing was performed with immunoSEQ multiplex PCR; in TCRdb, only in-frame clones are kept and a portion is missing. The table lists about 110,000 clones, about nine tenths of them singletons. During the collection period, no donor immune events like infections were recorded. Study conclusions and caveats: Over about two and four weeks, about 16 and 19 clones changed, versus roughly 1.1 between replicates. Clone count variance between two-week samples rose with total template count.

Germline CDR1 and CDR2: SGHRS and YFSETQ. The CDR3 spans 16 residues. V lost 4 bases to trimming and J lost 4 bases, with 19 bases between them. Sample: blood. This clonotype originated in a person between 18 and 69 years old in good health. The chain is built from TRBV5-1 and TRBJ2-3; possible D gene TRBD2, 6 bases. CDR3 nucleotides: TGCGCCAGCAGCCTTGGCGCCCCGGGAGAGGCAGATACGCAGTATTTT. This translates into CASSLGAPGEADTQYF. Full variable domain (missing parts from reference TRBV5-1 and TRBJ2-3): KAGVTQTPRYLIKTRGQQVTLSCSPISGHRSVSWYQQTPGQGLQFLFEYFSETQRNKGNFPGRFSGRQFSNSRSEMNVSTLELGDSALYLCASSLGAPGEADTQYFGPGTRLTVL.